The T cell receptor beta chain under discussion was sequenced for a study of beta chain features in type 1 diabetes. Study findings and constraints: Patients' naive, central memory and regulatory TCRB repertoires appeared more alike than those of healthy donors. The question left open here concerned HLA type influencing TCRB rearrangement.

This clone was picked up a small number of times. The antigen remains undetermined. This CDR3 spans 14 amino acids. The V and J ends lost 5 bases and 3 bases, in that order; junction bases with no gene match: 4. Germline V gene lookup returns CDR1 SGHTA and CDR2 FQGNSA. Purity (above 98%) was reached by all sorted populations. Of the isolated RNA, all was reverse transcribed, and so the sequenced material was expressed TCRB transcripts. TCRdb's copy holds only in-frame clones and misses some; the assay was immunoSEQ multiplex PCR. The table has about 19,000 clones, around 50% seen once. The TCR was taken from a man in his late teens or twenties in good health. This rearrangement joins TRBV7-2 to TRBJ1-5, with TRBD1 matching 7 bases. Source material: stem cell memory CD4+ T cells from blood. The CDR3 sequence: CASSMTGPNQPQHF. As DNA, the CDR3 is TGTGCCAGCAGCATGACAGGGCCCAATCAGCCCCAGCATTTT.